What follows is one T cell receptor beta chain and its context. The data derive from a study of OX40 agonist ivuxolimab in advanced cancers. Assay: immunoSEQ multiplex PCR; the TCRdb copy retains only in-frame clones and omits some. The sample lists tens of thousands of clones; approximately 84% were seen once. The CDR3 is 15 residues long. Germline V gives CDR1 MRHNA, CDR2 SNTAGT. V was shortened by 1 base and J by 9 bases, with 18 bases between the two germline ends. This receptor was identified in an adult with an advanced solid tumor such as melanoma, head and neck, liver or kidney cancer. This material consisted of CD4+ or CD8+ T cells sorted from blood, taken in a trial of the OX40 agonist ivuxolimab. The genes are TRBV6-4 and TRBJ1-2; possible D gene TRBD1, 5 bases. CDR3 amino acids: CASSDLGRPFARYTF. CDR3 sequence (DNA): TGTGCCAGCAGTGACTTGGGACGGCCATTCGCCCGCTACACCTTC.